In this sample, the clone carrying this T cell receptor beta chain turned up many times. Its antigen is unidentified. TCRdb ran MiXCR on the 5' RACE reads and lists one entry per CDR3 protein. Seen here are 120,000 to 150,000 distinct CDR3 sequences, roughly 8.3% observed once, and the top ten hold less than 7.5%. J gave up 11 bases and V 4 bases, and 5 bases lay outside the gene matches. This CDR3 has 12 amino acids. Germline V gene sequence: CDR1 MNHEY, CDR2 SVGEGT. This sample stems from a study of CD8 T cells in ankylosing spondylitis. Study findings and constraints: Seemingly characteristic of ankylosing spondylitis blood was a TCR beta motif consisting of about 8 highly homologous variants. Disease-linked clones were found to be CD8+ and relatively rare in peripheral blood. According to the report, clones linked to the disease were significantly enriched in matched synovial fluid samples taken from ankylosing spondylitis patients.

This TCR was recovered from a male donor with ankylosing spondylitis. Sequencing used synovial fluid, either unsorted or a sorted T cell fraction (not recorded which). The V gene is TRBV6-2 or TRBV6-3, the J gene TRBJ2-1; 7 bases map to TRBD2. The CDR3 reads CASSLTSAKQFF. In nucleotides, the CDR3 is TGTGCCAGCAGTTTAACTAGCGCCAAGCAGTTCTTC.